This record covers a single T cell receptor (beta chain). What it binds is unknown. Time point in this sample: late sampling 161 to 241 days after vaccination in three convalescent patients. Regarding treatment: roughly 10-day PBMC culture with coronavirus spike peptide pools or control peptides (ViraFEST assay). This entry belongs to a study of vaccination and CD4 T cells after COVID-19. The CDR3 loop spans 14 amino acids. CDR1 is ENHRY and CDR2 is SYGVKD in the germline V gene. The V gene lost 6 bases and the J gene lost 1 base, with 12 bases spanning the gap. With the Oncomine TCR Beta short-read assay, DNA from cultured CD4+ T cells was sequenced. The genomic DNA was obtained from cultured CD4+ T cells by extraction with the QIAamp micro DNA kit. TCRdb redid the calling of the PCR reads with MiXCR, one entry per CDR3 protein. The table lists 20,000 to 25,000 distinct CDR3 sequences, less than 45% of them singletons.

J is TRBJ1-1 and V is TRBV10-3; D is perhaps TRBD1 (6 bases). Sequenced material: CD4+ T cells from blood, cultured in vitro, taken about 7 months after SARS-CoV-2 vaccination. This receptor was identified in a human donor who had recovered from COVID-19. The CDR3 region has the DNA TGTGCCATCAGGCGGGACAATCAGAACACTGAAGCTTTCTTT. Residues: CAIRRDNQNTEAFF.